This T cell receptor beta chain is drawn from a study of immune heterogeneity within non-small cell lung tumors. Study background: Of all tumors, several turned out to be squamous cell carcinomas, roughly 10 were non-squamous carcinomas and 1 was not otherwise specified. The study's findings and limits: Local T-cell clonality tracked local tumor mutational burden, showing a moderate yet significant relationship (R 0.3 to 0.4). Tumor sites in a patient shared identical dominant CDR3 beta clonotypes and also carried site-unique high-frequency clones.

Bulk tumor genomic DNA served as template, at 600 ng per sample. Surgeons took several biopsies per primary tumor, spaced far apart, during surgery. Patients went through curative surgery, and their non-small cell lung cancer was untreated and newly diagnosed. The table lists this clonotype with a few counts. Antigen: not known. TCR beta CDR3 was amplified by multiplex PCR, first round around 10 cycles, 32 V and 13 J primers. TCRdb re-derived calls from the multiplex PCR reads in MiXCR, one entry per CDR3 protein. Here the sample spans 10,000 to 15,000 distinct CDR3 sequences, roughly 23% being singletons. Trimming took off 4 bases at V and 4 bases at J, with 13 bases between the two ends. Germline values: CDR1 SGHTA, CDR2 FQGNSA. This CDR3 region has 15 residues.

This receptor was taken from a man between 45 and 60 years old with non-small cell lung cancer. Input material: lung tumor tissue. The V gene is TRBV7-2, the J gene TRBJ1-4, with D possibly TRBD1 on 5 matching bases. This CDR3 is CASSSSTVFNEKLFF. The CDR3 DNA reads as TGTGCCAGCAGCTCATCGACAGTATTTAATGAAAAACTGTTTTTT.